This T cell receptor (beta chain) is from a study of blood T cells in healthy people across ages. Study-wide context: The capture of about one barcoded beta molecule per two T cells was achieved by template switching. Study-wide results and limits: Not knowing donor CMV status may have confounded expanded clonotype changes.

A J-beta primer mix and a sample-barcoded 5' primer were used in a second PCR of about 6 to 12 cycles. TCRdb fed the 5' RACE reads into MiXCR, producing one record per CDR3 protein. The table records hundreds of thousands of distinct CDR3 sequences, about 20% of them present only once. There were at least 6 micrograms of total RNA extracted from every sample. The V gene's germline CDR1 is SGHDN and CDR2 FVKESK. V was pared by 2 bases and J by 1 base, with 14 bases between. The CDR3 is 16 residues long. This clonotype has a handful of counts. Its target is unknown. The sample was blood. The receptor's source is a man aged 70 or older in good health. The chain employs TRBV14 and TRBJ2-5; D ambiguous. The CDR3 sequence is CASSQMRGKVQETQYF. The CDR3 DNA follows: TGTGCCAGCAGCCAAATGAGAGGAAAAGTCCAAGAGACCCAGTACTTC.